These 28 T cell receptor beta chains share one sample of origin, sequenced in a study of identifying expanded T cells in peripheral blood. Sequencing was performed with immunoSEQ multiplex PCR; in TCRdb, only in-frame clones are kept and a portion is missing. This table holds about 100,000 clones, 87% found once. The sample consisted of blood. The origin of the receptors is a person aged 18 to 75 in good health.

This chain joins TRBV10-3 and TRBJ2-7, with 9 bases that match TRBD2. The CDR3 is 18 amino acids. The V and J ends lost 1 base and 4 bases, in that order; junction bases with no gene match: 14. Germline lookup yields CDR1 ENHRY and CDR2 SYGVKD. Here the CDR3 reads CAISEWLAGRRKGYEQYF. As DNA, the CDR3 is TGTGCCATCAGTGAGTGGCTAGCGGGGCGCCGTAAGGGATACGAGCAGTACTTC.

The chain couples TRBV4-1 to TRBJ2-3; D is ambiguous. V was cut by 1 base and J by 0 bases, with 11 bases left in between. Per germline, CDR1 MGHRA and CDR2 YSYEKL. The CDR3 loop spans 16 amino acids. CDR3 region: CASSQAPGSSTDTQYF. The CDR3 DNA sequence: TGCGCCAGCAGCCAAGCTCCCGGGTCTAGCACAGATACGCAGTATTTT.

This sequence joins TRBV19 and TRBJ1-5; D gene uncertain. Trimming left V 7 bases short and J 2 bases short, with 18 bases between. Per germline, CDR1 LNHDA and CDR2 SQIVND (reference sequence). This CDR3 has 16 residues. The CDR3 bases are TGTGCCAGTACCGCCGGCCCCGCAGGTGGCAATCAGCCCCAGCATTTT. Its translation is CASTAGPAGGNQPQHF.

The chain couples TRBV28 to TRBJ1-4; TRBD1 is a possible D gene (5 bases). The length of the CDR3 is 14 residues. Germline V gene sequence: CDR1 MDHEN, CDR2 SYDVKM. Trimming stripped 6 bases from V and 8 bases from J, with 16 bases between. This CDR3 is CASSSPGGAEKLFF. In nucleotides, the CDR3 is TGTGCCAGCAGCTCTCCCGGAGGGGCGGAAAAACTGTTTTTT.

The V and J genes are TRBV11-2 and TRBJ1-1; D gene uncertain. V was clipped by 3 bases and J by 4 bases, with 12 bases between them. CDR3 length equals 14 residues. The germline gives CDR1 SGHAT, CDR2 FQNNGV. Written as DNA, the CDR3 is TGTGCCAGCAGCTTTAACGACGGAGGCACTGAAGCTTTCTTT. Its translation is CASSFNDGGTEAFF.

This clone was seen only once. The chain employs TRBV7-2 and TRBJ2-2, with D perhaps matching TRBD2 (5 bases). CDR1 and CDR2 (germline): SGHTA, FQGNSA. This CDR3 region has 12 residues. V lost 3 bases, J lost 6 bases, and 5 bases lay in between. The DNA of the CDR3 is TGTGCCAGCAGCTTGGAGGCCGGGGAGCTGTTTTTT. Translation gives CASSLEAGELFF.

The genes are TRBV7-2 and TRBJ2-1, with 8 bases aligning to TRBD2. This CDR3 region has 12 residues. Germline V lookup: CDR1 SGHTA, CDR2 FQGNSA. The V segment lost 4 bases and the J segment 12 bases; nucleotides outside the gene matches: 5. CDR3 DNA: TGTGCCAGCAGCTCGCGGGGGGCGGCGCAGTTCTTC. Translation gives CASSSRGAAQFF.

This chain joins TRBV6-1 and TRBJ2-6; TRBD1 agrees at 7 bases. Germline assignment: CDR1 MNHNS and CDR2 SASEGT. Trimming cost V 6 bases and J 4 bases; bases outside gene matches: 6. The CDR3 is made up of 15 amino acids. CDR3 amino acids: CASSLDRAGANVLTF. DNA of the CDR3: TGTGCCAGCAGCTTAGACAGGGCAGGGGCCAACGTCCTGACTTTC.

V and J are TRBV7-2 and TRBJ1-1; D remains ambiguous. V gave up 9 bases and J gave up 2 bases, with 13 bases separating them. This CDR3 spans 13 amino acids. Germline CDR1 is SGHTA and CDR2 is FQGNSA. CDR3 bases: TGTGCCAGTACACTAAGGGCCAACACTGAAGCTTTCTTT. This gives the protein CASTLRANTEAFF.

The rearrangement links TRBV6-5 to TRBJ1-2; the D is unclear. Germline V gene sequence: CDR1 MNHEY, CDR2 SVGAGI. The CDR3 runs 15 residues. V shed 2 bases and J shed 1 base, with 11 bases lying between them. CDR3 DNA sequence: TGTGCCAGCAGTTACATGTTTGGTAATAACTATGGCTACACCTTC. Amino acids: CASSYMFGNNYGYTF.

The chain is built from TRBV7-2 and TRBJ1-2, with D hard to call. This CDR3 region has 19 residues. V lost 1 base and J lost 5, with 26 bases in between. Germline lookup yields CDR1 SGHTA and CDR2 FQGNSA. The CDR3 nucleotides are TGTGCCAGCAGCTTAGTAGGCCTTTCCCTCCGGACGGGTGGGTATGGCTACACCTTC. The encoded protein is CASSLVGLSLRTGGYGYTF.

The chain combines TRBV4-2 with TRBJ2-1, with D hard to call. V was shortened by 0 bases and J by 6 bases, with 15 bases between the two germline ends. There are 16 residues in the CDR3. Germline V CDR1 and CDR2: LGHNA, YNFKEQ. CDR3 bases: TGTGCCAGCAGCCAAGATAGACGGCGGCTGGGCAATGAGCAGTTCTTC. Translating it yields CASSQDRRRLGNEQFF.

The rearrangement joins TRBV30 to TRBJ2-1; 7 nucleotides agree with TRBD2. Germline lookup yields CDR1 GTSNPN and CDR2 SVGIG (reference sequence). This CDR3 contains 13 residues. Trimming at V came to 3 bases and at J to 6 bases, leaving 5 bases not matched to a gene. CDR3 sequence (DNA): TGTGCCTGGAGCGTGCGGGGGTCCAATGAGCAGTTCTTC. Encoded protein: CAWSVRGSNEQFF. The whole variable domain, filled in from reference TRBV30 and TRBJ2-1, reads SQTIHQWPATLVQPVGSPLSLECTVEGTSNPNLYWYRQAAGRGLQLLFYSVGIGQISSEVPQNLSASRPQDRQFILSSKKLLLSDSGFYLCAWSVRGSNEQFFGPGTRLTVL.

The chain joins TRBV15 to TRBJ2-1; maybe TRBD1 (7 bases). This CDR3 is 15 amino acids long. Deletions cut 10 bases from V and 1 base from J, with 17 bases between. Germline V lookup: CDR1 LNHNV, CDR2 YYDKDF (reference sequence). Written as DNA, the CDR3 is TGTGCCAGCGGGACAGCCTATAATTCCTACAATGAGCAGTTCTTC. Translated: CASGTAYNSYNEQFF.

This chain links TRBV28 with TRBJ2-7; D ambiguous. With 5 bases removed from V and 1 base from J, the gap between germline ends came to 6 bases. Germline lookup yields CDR1 MDHEN and CDR2 SYDVKM. This CDR3 comprises 12 residues. CDR3 sequence (DNA): TGTGCCAGCAGTATGGGGTCCTACGAGCAGTACTTC. Its translation: CASSMGSYEQYF.

The V call is TRBV7-2, the J call TRBJ2-5; TRBD1 might be the D (6 bases). This CDR3 contains 15 residues. The V end was cut by 3 bases, the J end by 5 bases, with 16 bases between. Per germline, CDR1 SGHTA and CDR2 FQGNSA. CDR3 residues: CASSFAGASGETQYF. CDR3 bases: TGTGCCAGCAGCTTTGCAGGGGCCTCGGGGGAGACCCAGTACTTC. Variable domain in full (rest from reference TRBV7-2 and TRBJ2-5): GAGVSQSPSNKVTEKGKDVELRCDPISGHTALYWYRQSLGQGLEFLIYFQGNSAPDKSGLPSDRFSAERTGGSVSTLTIQRTQQEDSAVYLCASSFAGASGETQYFGPGTRLLVL.

This chain connects TRBV28 to TRBJ1-2; D is ambiguous. In germline, CDR1 is MDHEN, CDR2 SYDVKM. The CDR3 length is 13 residues. V dropped 6 bases and J dropped 3 bases, with 11 bases sitting between them. The CDR3 here is CASSLGLDYGYTF. The CDR3 nucleotides read TGTGCCAGCAGCCTAGGGTTGGACTATGGCTACACCTTC.

The rearrangement links TRBV25-1 to TRBJ2-5; 7 nucleotides align to TRBD2. In germline, CDR1 is MGHDK, CDR2 SYGVNS. Trimming cost V 5 bases and J 11 bases; bases outside gene matches: 11. The CDR3 totals 13 residues. CDR3 sequence (DNA): TGTGCCAGCAGTCCTCCCGGGGCAGCGGGGCAGTACTTC. This translates into CASSPPGAAGQYF.

The table lists this clone with a count of one. The CDR3: CASSVEGPKDTQYF. The CDR3, as DNA: TGTGCCAGCAGCGTAGAGGGACCCAAGGATACGCAGTATTTT. The chain couples TRBV9 to TRBJ2-3; D tentatively reads TRBD1 or TRBD2 (5 bases each). Trimming left V 0 bases short and J 6 bases short, with 11 bases between. The CDR3 covers 14 residues. Germline V gene lookup returns CDR1 SGDLS and CDR2 YYNGEE.

V and J are TRBV27 and TRBJ2-2; perhaps TRBD1 as D (5 bases). V lost 2 bases to trimming and J lost 1 base, with 14 bases between them. The CDR3 consists of 17 residues. The germline V gene encodes CDR1 MNHEY and CDR2 SMNVEV (reference sequence). CDR3 bases: TGTGCCAGCAGTTTACTCCAAACAGGATGGAACACCGGGGAGCTGTTTTTT. Translated, it gives CASSLLQTGWNTGELFF.

This chain uses TRBV4-3 with TRBJ2-3, with 9 bases identical to TRBD2. Germline values: CDR1 LGHNA, CDR2 YSLEER. With 0 bases clipped from V and 4 bases from J, the junction kept 8 bases outside the gene matches. The CDR3 contains 17 residues. This CDR3 reads CASSQDLQRGAPDTQYF. The CDR3, as DNA: TGCGCCAGCAGCCAAGATCTACAGCGGGGGGCCCCAGATACGCAGTATTTT.

The V and J genes are TRBV25-1 and TRBJ1-2; tentatively, D is TRBD1 (6 bases). Between the trimmed V and J ends, which lost 7 bases and 3 bases, there was a span of 15 bases. The CDR3 sequence is 14 residues long. In germline, CDR1 is MGHDK, CDR2 SYGVNS. CDR3 nucleotide sequence: TGTGCCAGCATTAGTGGGGGGCAAGACTATGGCTACACCTTC. Translation: CASISGGQDYGYTF.

The chain employs TRBV4-2 and TRBJ2-7; the D gene could be TRBD1 or TRBD2 (5 bases each). The CDR3 covers 14 residues. Trimming removed 6 bases from V and 1 base from J, with 13 bases in between. Germline V lookup: CDR1 LGHNA, CDR2 YNFKEQ. The CDR3 DNA reads as TGTGCCAGCAGTGGGACCTCCGGATCCTACGAGCAGTACTTC. This codes for CASSGTSGSYEQYF.

The count of this clone is one. The chain carries TRBV6-5 and TRBJ2-1; D is undetermined. Trimming left V 0 bases short and J 8 bases short, with 8 bases between. The length of the CDR3 is 13 residues. From germline, CDR1 is MNHEY and CDR2 SVGAGI. In DNA form, the CDR3 reads TGTGCCAGCAGTTACTCTTTGGGGTATGAGCAGTTCTTC. This encodes CASSYSLGYEQFF.

The V call is TRBV4-1, the J call TRBJ1-1, with D perhaps matching TRBD1 (6 bases). Trimming cost V 0 bases and J 8 bases, with 13 bases left between them. Germline CDR1 reads MGHRA; CDR2 reads YSYEKL. This CDR3 spans 14 amino acids. The CDR3 nucleotides read TGCGCCAGCAGCCAAGAAGGGGGGGGATCCGAAGCTTTCTTT. The encoded protein is CASSQEGGGSEAFF.

J is TRBJ2-4 and V is TRBV4-3; TRBD2 agrees at 9 bases. The CDR3 spans 17 residues. Looked up from germline, CDR1 is LGHNA and CDR2 is YSLEER. V lost 0 bases and J lost 6; bases outside the gene matches: 9. CDR3 residues: CASSQDLGGRGINIQYF. Written as DNA, the CDR3 is TGCGCCAGCAGCCAAGATCTAGGCGGGAGGGGAATAAACATTCAGTACTTC.

The CDR3 spells CASSLTGQFYEQYF. The DNA of the CDR3 is TGTGCCAGCAGTTTAACGGGACAGTTCTACGAGCAGTACTTC. The chain has TRBV28 and TRBJ2-7; TRBD1 agrees at 7 bases. Trimming at V came to 2 bases and at J to 3 bases, leaving 4 bases not matched to a gene. This CDR3 contains 14 residues. Germline assignment: CDR1 MDHEN and CDR2 SYDVKM.

This CDR3 is CASSPTRIDAETQYF. CDR3 bases: TGTGCCAGCAGCCCGACTAGAATCGATGCCGAGACCCAGTACTTC. V usage is TRBV6-5 and J usage is TRBJ2-5; tentative D call: TRBD2 (6 bases). The CDR3 is 15 residues long. V lost 6 bases to trimming and J lost 5 bases, with 19 bases between them. Germline V gene sequence: CDR1 MNHEY, CDR2 SVGAGI.